This TCR beta chain was sequenced for a study of T cell responses to AZD1222 COVID-19 vaccine (dated by TCRdb to the early 2020s). At the level of the whole study: TCR sequencing covered over 230 trial participants: approximately 200 given two doses of AZD1222 and approximately 25 given two doses of MenACWY control vaccine. Trial participants were enrolled by age into 18-55, 56-69 and 70-plus year subgroups, with about 150, 28 and 57 TCR-sequenced participants respectively.

CDR1 is given as MNHEY and CDR2 as SVGAGI, both from the germline V gene. V is reduced by 7 bases and J by 0 bases, leaving a spacing of 12 bases between them. CDR3 length: 14 amino acids, cysteine to phenylalanine. The DNA shown is the 42-base CDR3, in frame from base 1. The CDR3 regions of human TCRbeta chains were subjected to immunosequencing. Per the authors' processing: TCRs in the repertoires were compared against a reference library of SARS-CoV-2-specific TCRs that had been generated with the MIRA antigen-specificity platform. Breadth was defined as the fraction of unique TCRs that were SARS-CoV-2-associated, and depth was defined as the fraction of total T cells that were SARS-CoV-2-associated. Using the MIRA data, each spike-specific TCR was mapped to the spike region that the TCR reacts to and placed in a CD4 or CD8 class. Log10-transformed breadth and depth values were compared by one-way ANOVA with Sidak's multiple comparisons tests. What TCRdb holds here is the immuneACCESS table cut down to in-frame rearrangements. Part of the clones is not present; checked against another copy, under half of the missing clones reflect an unresolved V gene, and the others are unexplained. That table gives V, J and clone size, and the DNA gave D and trimming. Here the sample has 100,000 to 150,000 clones; around 90% occur a single time. The biggest ten clones account for 0.9% to 1.2% of the sample.

The research as a whole found: Because no day 14 peak-response samples were available, the repertoires could be characterized only after the peak T cell response. Spike-specific TCR breadth and depth rose significantly after two AZD1222 doses compared with day 0 and with MenACWY recipients. In the small 56-69-year group, the increase in depth fell short of significance, most likely because of low power. Conclusions about previously exposed vaccinees are limited because only five to seven AZD1222 recipients were SARS-CoV-2 seropositive at baseline. Participants were mostly white British and included more females than males, and it was suggested by the authors that clonal diversity may have been underestimated. The vaccine-associated CD4 TCRs covered the entire spike protein, and the dominant responses fell in regions 160-218 and 743-854. Reportedly, almost half of the unique spike-specific TCRs recognized epitopes lying outside the regions that are mutated in the B.1.351 and B.1.1.7 variants.

Concerning this clone: Its antigen remains undetermined. No base qualities exist here, and no much larger clone lies one base off it.

The label giving this sample's time point can be read as: about 28 days (+/-7) after the second vaccine dose. AZD1222 recipients with second doses at about 4 weeks or about 12 weeks were pooled, because spike-specific TCR depth and breadth did not differ between schedules. The vaccinee samples were drawn from two UK trials, COV001 and COV002, one of which was a single-blind randomized controlled phase 2/3 trial testing AZD1222 (ChAdOx1 nCoV-19) in healthy adults. Trial participant PBMC samples were collected at day 0 and day 28 after the second dose for TCRbeta chain sequencing. The sequencing used peripheral blood, collected 28 days after the second AZD1222 dose. This receptor was obtained from an adult who received the AZD1222 COVID-19 vaccine. The sequence links TRBV6-5 to TRBJ1-1, with the identity of the D gene unclear. Here the CDR3 is given as CASTRTGMNTEAFF. The DNA is TGTGCCAGCACTAGAACCGGAATGAACACTGAAGCTTTCTTT.